The sequence of this TCR beta chain was determined in a study of cytomegalovirus exposure and HLA in healthy donors. Study information: Earlier results showed 90 million to 120 million unique TCR beta sequences derived from 150 million to 200 million T cells.

Amplification used 60 Vbeta primers and 13 Jbeta primers. The authors' processing: As a later analysis found, there were 60 million to 90 million unique TCR beta chains, of which 8.5 million to 14 million were shared. The data were produced by immunoSEQ multiplex PCR, yet TCRdb's version contains in-frame clones alone and is incomplete. Clone size and V and J calls were adopted from that table, with D and trimming inferred from the DNA. The sample has under 200,000 clones, just under 80% seen once. V shed 4 bases and J shed 2 bases, with 12 bases lying between them. The CDR3 length is 15 residues. The germline CDR1 and CDR2 sequences are LNHDA and SQIVND (reference sequence). About this clone: Its antigen remains unknown.

Notes on the study in general: Later analysis suggested most CMV-associated TCR beta chains were HLA-restricted.

The sequencing input was PBMCs. The TCR was taken from a woman between 50 and 59 years old in good health and CMV-seropositive. The rearrangement uses TRBV19 and TRBJ1-5, with D tentatively TRBD1 (5 bases). The DNA for the CDR3 is TGTGCCAGTAGTAGCCAGGGTGAACGCAATCAGCCCCAGCATTTT. Its translation is CASSSQGERNQPQHF.